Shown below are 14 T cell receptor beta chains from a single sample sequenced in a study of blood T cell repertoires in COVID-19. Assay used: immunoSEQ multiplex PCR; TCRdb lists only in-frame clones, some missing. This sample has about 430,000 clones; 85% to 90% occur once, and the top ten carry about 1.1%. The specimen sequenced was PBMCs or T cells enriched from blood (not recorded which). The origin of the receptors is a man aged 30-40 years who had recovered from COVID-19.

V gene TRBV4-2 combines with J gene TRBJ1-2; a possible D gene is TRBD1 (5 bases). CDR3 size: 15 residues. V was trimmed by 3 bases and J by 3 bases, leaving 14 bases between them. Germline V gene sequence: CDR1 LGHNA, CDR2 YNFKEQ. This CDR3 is CASSQGPNFDYGYTF. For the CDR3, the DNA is TGTGCCAGCAGCCAGGGGCCAAACTTCGACTATGGCTACACCTTC.

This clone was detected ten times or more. The CDR3: CASSQEDGRAYEQYF. CDR3 nucleotide sequence: TGCGCCAGCAGCCAAGAGGACGGGAGGGCCTACGAGCAGTACTTC. The chain combines TRBV4-1 with TRBJ2-7; 8 bases match TRBD2. Germline CDR1 reads MGHRA; CDR2 reads YSYEKL. This CDR3 is 15 amino acids long. V was pared by 0 bases and J by 2 bases, with 3 bases of the junction left unmatched.

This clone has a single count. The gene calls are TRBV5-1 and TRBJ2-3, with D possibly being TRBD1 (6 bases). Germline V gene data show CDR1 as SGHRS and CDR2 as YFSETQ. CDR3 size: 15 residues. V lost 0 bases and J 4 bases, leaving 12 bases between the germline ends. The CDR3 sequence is CASSLVRGGPDTQYF. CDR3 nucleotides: TGCGCCAGCAGCTTGGTCAGGGGTGGTCCAGATACGCAGTATTTT. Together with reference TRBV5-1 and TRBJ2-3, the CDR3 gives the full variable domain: KAGVTQTPRYLIKTRGQQVTLSCSPISGHRSVSWYQQTPGQGLQFLFEYFSETQRNKGNFPGRFSGRQFSNSRSEMNVSTLELGDSALYLCASSLVRGGPDTQYFGPGTRLTVL.

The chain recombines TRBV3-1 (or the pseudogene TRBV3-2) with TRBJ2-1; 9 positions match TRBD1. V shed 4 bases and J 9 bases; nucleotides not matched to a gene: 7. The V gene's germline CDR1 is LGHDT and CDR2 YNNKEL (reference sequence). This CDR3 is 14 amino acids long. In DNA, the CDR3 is TGTGCCAGCAGCCCAGGACAGGGGATGAGTGAGCAGTTCTTC. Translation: CASSPGQGMSEQFF.

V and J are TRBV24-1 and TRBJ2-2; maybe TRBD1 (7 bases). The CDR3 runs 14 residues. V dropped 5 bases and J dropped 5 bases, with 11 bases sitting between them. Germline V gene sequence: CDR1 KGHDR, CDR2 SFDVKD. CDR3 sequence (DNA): TGTGCCACCAGTGGCAGGGGGGAGACCGGGGAGCTGTTTTTT. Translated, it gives CATSGRGETGELFF.

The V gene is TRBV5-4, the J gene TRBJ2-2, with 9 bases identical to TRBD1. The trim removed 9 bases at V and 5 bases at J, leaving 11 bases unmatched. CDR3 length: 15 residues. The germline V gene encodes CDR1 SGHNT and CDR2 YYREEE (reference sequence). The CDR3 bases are TGTGCCACAAGTTCGGGACAGGGACGAACCGGGGAGCTGTTTTTT. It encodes CATSSGQGRTGELFF.

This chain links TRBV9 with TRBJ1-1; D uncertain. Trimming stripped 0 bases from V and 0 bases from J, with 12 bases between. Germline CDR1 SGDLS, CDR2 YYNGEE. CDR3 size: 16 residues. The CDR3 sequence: CASSVDPGQMNTEAFF. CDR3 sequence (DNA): TGTGCCAGCAGCGTAGATCCAGGTCAGATGAACACTGAAGCTTTCTTT. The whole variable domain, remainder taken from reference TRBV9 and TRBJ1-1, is DSGVTQTPKHLITATGQRVTLRCSPRSGDLSVYWYQQSLDQGLQFLIQYYNGEERAKGNILERFSAQQFPDLHSELNLSSLELGDSALYFCASSVDPGQMNTEAFFGQGTRLTVV.

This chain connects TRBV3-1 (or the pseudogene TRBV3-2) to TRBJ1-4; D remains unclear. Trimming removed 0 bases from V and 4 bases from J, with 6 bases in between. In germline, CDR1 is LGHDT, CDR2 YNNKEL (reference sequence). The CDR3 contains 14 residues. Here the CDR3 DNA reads TGTGCCAGCAGCCAAGAAGCCCTTAATGAAAAACTGTTTTTT. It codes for CASSQEALNEKLFF.

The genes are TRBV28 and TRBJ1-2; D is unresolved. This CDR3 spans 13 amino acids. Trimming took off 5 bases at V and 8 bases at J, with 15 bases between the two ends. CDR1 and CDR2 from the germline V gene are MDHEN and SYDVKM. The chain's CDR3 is CASSPETQSGYTF. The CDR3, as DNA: TGTGCCAGCAGTCCTGAGACACAGAGCGGCTACACCTTC.

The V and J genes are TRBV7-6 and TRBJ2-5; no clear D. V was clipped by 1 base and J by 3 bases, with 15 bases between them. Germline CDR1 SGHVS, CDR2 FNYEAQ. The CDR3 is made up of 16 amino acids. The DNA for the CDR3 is TGTGCCAGCAGCTTAGTACCTTGGGCCGGAAAAGAGACCCAGTACTTC. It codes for CASSLVPWAGKETQYF.

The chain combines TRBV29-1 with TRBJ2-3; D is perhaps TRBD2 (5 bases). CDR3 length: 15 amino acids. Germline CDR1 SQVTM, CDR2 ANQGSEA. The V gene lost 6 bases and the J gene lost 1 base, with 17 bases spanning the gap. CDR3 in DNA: TGCAGCGTCCCCCCGGGATCCGATGGCACAGATACGCAGTATTTT. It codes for CSVPPGSDGTDTQYF.

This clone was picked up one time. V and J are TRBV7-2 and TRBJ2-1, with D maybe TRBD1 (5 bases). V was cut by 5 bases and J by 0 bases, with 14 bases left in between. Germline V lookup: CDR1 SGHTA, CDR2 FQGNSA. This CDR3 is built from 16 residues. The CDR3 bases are TGTGCCAGCAGCCAAGTACCAGGGAACTCCTACAATGAGCAGTTCTTC. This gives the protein CASSQVPGNSYNEQFF.

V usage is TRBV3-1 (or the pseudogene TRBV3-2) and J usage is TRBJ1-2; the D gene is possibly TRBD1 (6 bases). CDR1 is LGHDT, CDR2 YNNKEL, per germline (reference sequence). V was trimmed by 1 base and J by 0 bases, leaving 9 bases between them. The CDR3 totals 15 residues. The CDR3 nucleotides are TGTGCCAGCAGCCAAGGCGCAGGGGCTAACTATGGCTACACCTTC. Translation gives CASSQGAGANYGYTF.

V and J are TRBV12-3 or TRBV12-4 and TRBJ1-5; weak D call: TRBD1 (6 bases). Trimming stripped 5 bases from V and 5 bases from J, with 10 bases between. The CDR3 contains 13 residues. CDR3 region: CASSKNRDQPQHF. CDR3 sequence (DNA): TGTGCCAGCAGTAAAAACAGGGATCAGCCCCAGCATTTT.